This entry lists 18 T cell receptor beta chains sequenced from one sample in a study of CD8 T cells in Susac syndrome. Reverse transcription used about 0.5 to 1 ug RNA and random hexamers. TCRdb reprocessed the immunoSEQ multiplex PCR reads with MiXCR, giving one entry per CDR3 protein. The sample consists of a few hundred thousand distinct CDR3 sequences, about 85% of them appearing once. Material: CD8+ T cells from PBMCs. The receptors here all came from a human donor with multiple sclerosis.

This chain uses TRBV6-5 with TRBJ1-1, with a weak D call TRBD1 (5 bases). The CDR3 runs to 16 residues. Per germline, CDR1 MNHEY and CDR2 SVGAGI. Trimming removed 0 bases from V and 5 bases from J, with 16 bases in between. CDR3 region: CASSYSIERGETEAFF. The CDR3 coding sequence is TGTGCCAGCAGTTACTCGATCGAGAGGGGAGAAACTGAAGCTTTCTTT.

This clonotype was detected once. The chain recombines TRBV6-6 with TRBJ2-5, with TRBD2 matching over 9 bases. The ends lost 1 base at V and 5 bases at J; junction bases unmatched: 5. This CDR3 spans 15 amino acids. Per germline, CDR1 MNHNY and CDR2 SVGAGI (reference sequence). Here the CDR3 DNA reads TGTGCCAGCAGTTACTGGCGGGGGGGTGATGAGACCCAGTACTTC. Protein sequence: CASSYWRGGDETQYF.

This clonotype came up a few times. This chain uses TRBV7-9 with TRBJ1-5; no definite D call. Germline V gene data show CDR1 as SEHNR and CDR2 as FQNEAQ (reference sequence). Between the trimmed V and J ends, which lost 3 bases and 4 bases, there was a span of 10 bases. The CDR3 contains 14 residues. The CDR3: CASSFPGINQPQHF. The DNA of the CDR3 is TGTGCCAGCAGCTTCCCGGGGATAAATCAGCCCCAGCATTTT.

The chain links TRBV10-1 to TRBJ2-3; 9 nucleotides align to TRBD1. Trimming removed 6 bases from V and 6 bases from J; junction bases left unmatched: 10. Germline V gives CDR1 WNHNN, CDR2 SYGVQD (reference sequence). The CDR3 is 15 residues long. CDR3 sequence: CASSPGDRVPDTQYF. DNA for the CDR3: TGCGCCAGCAGCCCCGGGGACAGGGTGCCCGATACGCAGTATTTT.

Here the CDR3 reads CASLPPSGSHGELFF. CDR3 in DNA: TGTGCCAGCCTCCCGCCCAGCGGGAGTCACGGGGAGCTGTTTTTT. This sequence joins TRBV18 and TRBJ2-2; 8 bases align to TRBD2. The CDR3 contains 15 residues. J gave up 7 bases and V 8 bases, and 12 bases lay outside the gene matches. The V gene's germline CDR1 is KGHSH and CDR2 LQKENI.

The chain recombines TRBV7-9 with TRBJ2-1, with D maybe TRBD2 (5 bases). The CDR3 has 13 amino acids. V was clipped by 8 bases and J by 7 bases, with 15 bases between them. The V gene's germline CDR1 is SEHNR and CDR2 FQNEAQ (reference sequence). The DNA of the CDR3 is TGTGCCAGCTCCATTTTGGAGGCAAATGAGCAGTTCTTC. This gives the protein CASSILEANEQFF.

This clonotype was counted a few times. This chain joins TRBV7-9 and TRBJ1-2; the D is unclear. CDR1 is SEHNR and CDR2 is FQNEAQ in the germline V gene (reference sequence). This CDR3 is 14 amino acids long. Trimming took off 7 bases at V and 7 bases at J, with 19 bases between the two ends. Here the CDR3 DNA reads TGTGCCAGCACTTCCGCAATAACATACATTGGCTACACCTTC. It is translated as CASTSAITYIGYTF.

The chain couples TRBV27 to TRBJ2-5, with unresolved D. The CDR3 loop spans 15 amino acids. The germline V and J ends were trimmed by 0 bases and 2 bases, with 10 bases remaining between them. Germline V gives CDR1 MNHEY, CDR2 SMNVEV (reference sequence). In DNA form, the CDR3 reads TGTGCCAGCAGTTTATCGAGCGCGGCACAAGAGACCCAGTACTTC. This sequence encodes CASSLSSAAQETQYF.

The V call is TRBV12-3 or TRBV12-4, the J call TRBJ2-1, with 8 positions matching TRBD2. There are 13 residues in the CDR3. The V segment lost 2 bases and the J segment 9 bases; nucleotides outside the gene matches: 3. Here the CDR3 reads CASSLWAGGEQFF. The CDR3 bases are TGTGCCAGCAGTTTATGGGCGGGAGGTGAGCAGTTCTTC.

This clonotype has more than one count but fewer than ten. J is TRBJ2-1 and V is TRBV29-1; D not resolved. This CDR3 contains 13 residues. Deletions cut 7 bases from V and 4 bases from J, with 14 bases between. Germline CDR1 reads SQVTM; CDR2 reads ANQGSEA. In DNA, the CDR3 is TGCAGCGCTTGGGTAGGGCCATACAATGAGCAGTTCTTC. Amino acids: CSAWVGPYNEQFF.

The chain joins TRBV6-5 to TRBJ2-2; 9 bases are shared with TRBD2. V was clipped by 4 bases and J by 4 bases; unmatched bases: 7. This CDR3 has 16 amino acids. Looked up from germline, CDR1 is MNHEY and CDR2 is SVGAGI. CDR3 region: CASSSPAGGFTGELFF. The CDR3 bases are TGTGCCAGCAGTTCCCCAGCGGGGGGTTTCACCGGGGAGCTGTTTTTT.

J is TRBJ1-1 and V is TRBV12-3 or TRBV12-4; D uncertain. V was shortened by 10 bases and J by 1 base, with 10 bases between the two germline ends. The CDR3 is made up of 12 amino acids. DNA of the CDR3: TGTGCCACCTCCTGGGGGAACACTGAAGCTTTCTTT. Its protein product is CATSWGNTEAFF.

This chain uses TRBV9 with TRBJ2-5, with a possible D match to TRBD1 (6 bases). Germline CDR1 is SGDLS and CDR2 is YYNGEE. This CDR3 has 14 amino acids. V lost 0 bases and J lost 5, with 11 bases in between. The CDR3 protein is CASSVEGVEETQYF. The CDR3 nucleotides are TGTGCCAGCAGCGTAGAGGGGGTCGAGGAGACCCAGTACTTC.

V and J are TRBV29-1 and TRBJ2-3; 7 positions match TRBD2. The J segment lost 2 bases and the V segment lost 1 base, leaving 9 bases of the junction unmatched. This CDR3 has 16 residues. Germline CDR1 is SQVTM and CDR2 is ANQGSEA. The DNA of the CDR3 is TGCAGCGTTGAAGGTCTAGCGGAGCATTTCACAGATACGCAGTATTTT. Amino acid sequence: CSVEGLAEHFTDTQYF.

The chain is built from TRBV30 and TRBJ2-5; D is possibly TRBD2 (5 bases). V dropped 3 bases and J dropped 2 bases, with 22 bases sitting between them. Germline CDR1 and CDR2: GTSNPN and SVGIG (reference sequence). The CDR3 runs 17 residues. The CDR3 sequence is CAWSETLWRVDQETQYF. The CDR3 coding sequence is TGTGCCTGGAGCGAAACCCTATGGCGGGTCGATCAAGAGACCCAGTACTTC.

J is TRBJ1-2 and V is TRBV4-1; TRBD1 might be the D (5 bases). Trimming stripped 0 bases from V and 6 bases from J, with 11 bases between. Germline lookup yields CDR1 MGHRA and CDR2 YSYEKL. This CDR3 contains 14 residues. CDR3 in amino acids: CASSQDLQGDGYTF. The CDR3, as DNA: TGCGCCAGCAGCCAAGATCTTCAGGGCGATGGCTACACCTTC.

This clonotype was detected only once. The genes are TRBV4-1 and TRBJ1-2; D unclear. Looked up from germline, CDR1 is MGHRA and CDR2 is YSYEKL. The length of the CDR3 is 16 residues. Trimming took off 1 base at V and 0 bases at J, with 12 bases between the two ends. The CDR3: CASSQGMDLTNYGYTF. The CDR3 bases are TGCGCCAGCAGCCAAGGAATGGACCTGACTAACTATGGCTACACCTTC.

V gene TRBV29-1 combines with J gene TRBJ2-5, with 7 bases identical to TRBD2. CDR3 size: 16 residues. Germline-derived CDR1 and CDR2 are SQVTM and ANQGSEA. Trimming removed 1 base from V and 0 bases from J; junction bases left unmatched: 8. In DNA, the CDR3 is TGCAGCGTTGAAGGGGCCTTCCTAGCGGACCAAGAGACCCAGTACTTC. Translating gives CSVEGAFLADQETQYF. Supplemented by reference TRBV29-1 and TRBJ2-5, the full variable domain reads SAVISQKPSRDICQRGTSLTIQCQVDSQVTMMFWYRQQPGQSLTLIATANQGSEATYESGFVIDKFPISRPNLTFSTLTVSNMSPEDSSIYLCSVEGAFLADQETQYFGPGTRLLVL.